The next 12 T cell receptor beta chains were all read from a single sample in a study of T cells expressing NK-cell markers. TCRdb re-called the 5' RACE reads and gives one entry per CDR3 protein, without DNA. The table for this sample gives 400,000 to 450,000 distinct CDR3 sequences. The specimen was blood T cells: a sorted CD56 or NKG2C T cell subset, CD4+ or CD8+ T cells, or bulk PBMC T cells (not recorded which). These receptors were obtained from a woman aged 18 to 75 in good health.

The chain carries TRBV7-2 and TRBJ2-5; absent DNA, TCRdb's TRBD1 call cannot be checked. The germline CDR1 and CDR2 sequences are SGHTA and FQGNSA. This CDR3 has 14 residues. The CDR3 here is CASSFLGGQQTQYF. Full variable domain (rest looked up from reference TRBV7-2 and TRBJ2-5): GAGVSQSPSNKVTEKGKDVELRCDPISGHTALYWYRQSLGQGLEFLIYFQGNSAPDKSGLPSDRFSAERTGGSVSTLTIQRTQQEDSAVYLCASSFLGGQQTQYFGPGTRLLVL.

The chain has TRBV29-1 and TRBJ2-4. The CDR3 contains 11 residues. Germline V gene sequence: CDR1 SQVTM, CDR2 ANQGSEA. The CDR3 loop is CSVDSSDIQYF.

The rearrangement links TRBV19 to TRBJ2-3; TCRdb designates TRBD2, a call that cannot be tested without DNA. The CDR3 covers 14 residues. Germline CDR1 is LNHDA and CDR2 is SQIVND (reference sequence). The CDR3 spells CASNQRGSTDTQYF.

The J gene is TRBJ2-7, the V gene TRBV5-1; TCRdb indicates TRBD1, and absent DNA this call remains unverified. The CDR3 is 15 residues long. CDR1 SGHRS and CDR2 YFSETQ come from the germline V gene. CDR3 sequence reads: CASSYNRDRAYEQYF.

The V call is TRBV29-1, the J call TRBJ2-2. The CDR3 is made up of 16 amino acids. Germline V lookup: CDR1 SQVTM, CDR2 ANQGSEA. CDR3: CSVAHRTISNTGELFF.

The rearrangement links TRBV6-2 or TRBV6-3 to TRBJ2-6. The CDR3 contains 15 residues. In germline, CDR1 is MNHEY, CDR2 SVGEGT. The CDR3 sequence is CASTKSGSGANVLTF.

This chain connects TRBV6-5 to TRBJ2-2; the D call from TCRdb, TRBD1, cannot be confirmed without DNA. This CDR3 is built from 12 residues. The germline CDR1 and CDR2 sequences are MNHEY and SVGAGI. The CDR3 loop is CASGQTVGELFF.

CDR3 sequence reads: CASGLSRVDTGELFF. The V call is TRBV7-2, the J call TRBJ2-2. Looked up from germline, CDR1 is SGHTA and CDR2 is FQGNSA. The CDR3 has 15 residues. The full variable domain, rest sourced from reference TRBV7-2 and TRBJ2-2, is GAGVSQSPSNKVTEKGKDVELRCDPISGHTALYWYRQSLGQGLEFLIYFQGNSAPDKSGLPSDRFSAERTGGSVSTLTIQRTQQEDSAVYLCASGLSRVDTGELFFGEGSRLTVL.

J is TRBJ2-7 and V is TRBV7-8. From germline, CDR1 is SGHVS and CDR2 FQNEAQ. This CDR3 has 12 residues. CDR3 residues: CASSPKSYEQYF.

The V gene is TRBV20-1, the J gene TRBJ2-3; no DNA is available, so the TRBD2 call from TCRdb remains unchecked. CDR3 size: 17 residues. Per the germline V gene, CDR1 is DFQATT and CDR2 is SNEGSKA (reference sequence). CDR3 in amino acids: CSARDLRLAGASDTQYF.

The V and J genes are TRBV29-1 and TRBJ2-2; TCRdb designates TRBD1, a call that cannot be tested without DNA. Germline V gene lookup returns CDR1 SQVTM and CDR2 ANQGSEA. The CDR3 has 16 amino acids. CDR3 protein: CSVEGFDRANTGELFF.

The genes are TRBV7-2 and TRBJ2-1; with no DNA, the TCRdb D assignment of TRBD1 cannot be verified. The CDR3 extends over 14 amino acids. The V gene's germline CDR1 is SGHTA and CDR2 FQGNSA. The CDR3 sequence: CASSSPGAKREQFF.